Each of the 20 T cell receptor beta chains below was sequenced from the same sample in a study of CD8 T cells in Susac syndrome. RNA amounts of roughly 0.5 to 1 ug underwent reverse transcription with random hexamers. MiXCR was run by TCRdb on the immunoSEQ multiplex PCR reads, yielding one entry per CDR3 protein. Here the sample spans tens of thousands of distinct CDR3 sequences, approximately 96% being singletons. The specimen sequenced was CD4+ T cells from PBMCs. These receptors were taken from a human donor with multiple sclerosis.

The chain recombines TRBV5-1 with TRBJ2-2, with 9 bases matching TRBD1. The CDR3 extends over 16 amino acids. The germline CDR1 and CDR2 sequences are SGHRS and YFSETQ. V trimming: 4 bases; J trimming: 4 bases; junction bases outside the gene matches: 8. DNA for the CDR3: TGCGCCAGCAGCGGAGGGACAGGGATCGGCACCGGGGAGCTGTTTTTT. Translating gives CASSGGTGIGTGELFF. Full variable domain (outside the CDR3, taken from reference TRBV5-1 and TRBJ2-2): KAGVTQTPRYLIKTRGQQVTLSCSPISGHRSVSWYQQTPGQGLQFLFEYFSETQRNKGNFPGRFSGRQFSNSRSEMNVSTLELGDSALYLCASSGGTGIGTGELFFGEGSRLTVL.

This chain links TRBV7-9 with TRBJ2-1; 12 bases are a match to TRBD2. Looked up from germline, CDR1 is SEHNR and CDR2 is FQNEAQ (reference sequence). There are 16 residues in the CDR3. The V segment lost 1 base and the J segment 8 bases; nucleotides outside the gene matches: 6. The CDR3 loop reads CASSLDSSGGAYEQFF. The CDR3 nucleotides are TGTGCCAGCAGCTTAGATTCTAGCGGGGGGGCCTATGAGCAGTTCTTC. Using reference TRBV7-9 and TRBJ2-1 for the parts outside the CDR3, the full variable domain is DTGVSQNPRHKITKRGQNVTFRCDPISEHNRLYWYRQTLGQGPEFLTYFQNEAQLEKSRLLSDRFSAERPKGSFSTLEIQRTEQGDSAMYLCASSLDSSGGAYEQFFGPGTRLTVL.

The table lists this clonotype with a count of one. The V and J genes are TRBV30 and TRBJ1-1; D call uncertain. Germline V gene lookup returns CDR1 GTSNPN and CDR2 SVGIG (reference sequence). The CDR3 contains 13 residues. V was shortened by 3 bases and J by 2 bases, with 10 bases between the two germline ends. In DNA form, the CDR3 reads TGTGCCTGGAGGTTGGTTCGTAACACTGAAGCTTTCTTT. As protein: CAWRLVRNTEAFF.

This clonotype has just one count. The CDR3 is CASRTRGEADTQYF. In DNA, the CDR3 is TGTGCCAGCCGGACAAGAGGGGAGGCAGATACGCAGTATTTT. V usage is TRBV6-6 and J usage is TRBJ2-3, with a possible D match to TRBD2 (6 bases). Germline assignment: CDR1 MNHNY and CDR2 SVGAGI (reference sequence). The V end was cut by 8 bases, the J end by 4 bases, with 16 bases between. This CDR3 has 14 amino acids.

The chain employs TRBV11-2 and TRBJ2-1, with D perhaps being TRBD1 or TRBD2 (5 bases each). The CDR3 sequence is 19 residues long. V lost 5 bases to trimming and J lost 0 bases, with 23 bases between them. Germline values: CDR1 SGHAT, CDR2 FQNNGV. The CDR3 sequence: CASSPAWGRGETSYNEQFF. The CDR3 coding sequence is TGTGCCAGCAGCCCAGCCTGGGGTAGGGGAGAAACCTCCTACAATGAGCAGTTCTTC.

The chain joins TRBV20-1 to TRBJ2-1; either TRBD1 or TRBD2 may fit D (6 bases each). CDR3 length: 13 residues. Trimming stripped 5 bases from V and 7 bases from J, with 15 bases between. Germline V gives CDR1 DFQATT, CDR2 SNEGSKA (reference sequence). The CDR3 loop reads CSAPLTGRNEQFF. Written as DNA, the CDR3 is TGCAGTGCTCCTTTAACAGGGAGGAATGAGCAGTTCTTC.

This clonotype was counted a single time. The V call is TRBV7-9, the J call TRBJ2-7; D not resolved. V lost 5 bases to trimming and J lost 2 bases, with 13 bases between them. CDR3 size: 14 residues. Germline V gene lookup returns CDR1 SEHNR and CDR2 FQNEAQ (reference sequence). The CDR3 sequence is CASSLGPGAYEQYF. Here the CDR3 DNA reads TGTGCCAGCAGCCTTGGACCGGGTGCCTACGAGCAGTACTTC.

The V call is TRBV19, the J call TRBJ1-1, with TRBD1 matching 10 bases. With V trimmed by 4 bases and J by 5 bases, 10 bases remained unmatched. The CDR3 is made up of 16 amino acids. The germline CDR1 and CDR2 sequences are LNHDA and SQIVND (reference sequence). The CDR3 sequence is CASSTYPGQGRTEAFF. The CDR3 coding sequence is TGTGCCAGTAGTACCTACCCGGGACAGGGGAGGACTGAAGCTTTCTTT. Supplemented by reference TRBV19 and TRBJ1-1, the full variable domain reads DGGITQSPKYLFRKEGQNVTLSCEQNLNHDAMYWYRQDPGQGLRLIYYSQIVNDFQKGDIAEGYSVSREKKESFPLTVTSAQKNPTAFYLCASSTYPGQGRTEAFFGQGTRLTVV.

The chain has TRBV2 and TRBJ2-1, with 8 bases aligning to TRBD1. The CDR3 is 15 amino acids. Germline CDR1 SNHLY, CDR2 FYNNEI. V lost 0 bases to trimming and J lost 6 bases; unmatched junction nucleotides: 4. For the CDR3, the DNA is TGTGCCAGCAGTGAAGCCCAGGGGGCGGGCAATGAGCAGTTCTTC. This codes for CASSEAQGAGNEQFF. The whole variable domain, remainder taken from reference TRBV2 and TRBJ2-1, is EPEVTQTPSHQVTQMGQEVILRCVPISNHLYFYWYRQILGQKVEFLVSFYNNEISEKSEIFDDQFSVERPDGSNFTLKIRSTKLEDSAMYFCASSEAQGAGNEQFFGPGTRLTVL.

The chain carries TRBV18 and TRBJ2-2; D remains unclear. With 3 bases removed from V and 1 base from J, the gap between germline ends came to 6 bases. The CDR3 sequence is 14 residues long. From germline, CDR1 is KGHSH and CDR2 LQKENI. CDR3 in amino acids: CASSPERNTGELFF. As DNA, the CDR3 is TGTGCCAGCTCACCGGAAAGGAACACCGGGGAGCTGTTTTTT. Looking up the rest from reference TRBV18 and TRBJ2-2 gives the full variable domain: NAGVMQNPRHLVRRRGQEARLRCSPMKGHSHVYWYRQLPEEGLKFMVYLQKENIIDESGMPKERFSAEFPKEGPSILRIQQVVRGDSAAYFCASSPERNTGELFFGEGSRLTVL.

This rearrangement joins TRBV9 to TRBJ2-7; 7 bases line up with TRBD1. This CDR3 has 16 residues. Per the germline V gene, CDR1 is SGDLS and CDR2 is YYNGEE. V shed 3 bases and J 2 bases; nucleotides not matched to a gene: 11. The CDR3 DNA is TGTGCCAGCAGCGACACGACAGGGCGCCGCCCCTACGAGCAGTACTTC. Amino acids: CASSDTTGRRPYEQYF.

V gene TRBV20-1 combines with J gene TRBJ2-3; 8 bases map to TRBD1. This CDR3 spans 13 amino acids. Germline values: CDR1 DFQATT, CDR2 SNEGSKA (reference sequence). Trimming cost V 5 bases and J 6 bases; bases outside gene matches: 7. The chain's CDR3 is CSAEQGAADTQYF. For the CDR3, the DNA is TGCAGTGCTGAGCAGGGGGCGGCTGATACGCAGTATTTT.

The genes are TRBV7-2 and TRBJ2-3; D unresolved. Germline CDR1 and CDR2: SGHTA and FQGNSA. Trimming stripped 2 bases from V and 1 base from J, with 4 bases between. The CDR3 consists of 13 residues. The CDR3 protein is CASSLRRTDTQYF. In nucleotides, the CDR3 is TGTGCCAGCAGCTTACGACGCACAGATACGCAGTATTTT.

The chain joins TRBV7-8 to TRBJ2-3, with TRBD2 identical over 15 bases. The CDR3 contains 17 residues. Looked up from germline, CDR1 is SGHVS and CDR2 is FQNEAQ. V shed 6 bases, J shed 6 bases, and the junction held 10 bases outside the gene matches. The CDR3 DNA reads as TGTGCCAGCAGAACGCGGACTAGCGGGGGGGCGACCGATACGCAGTATTTT. Translated, it gives CASRTRTSGGATDTQYF. The complete variable domain, with remaining parts taken from reference TRBV7-8 and TRBJ2-3, reads GAGVSQSPRYKVAKRGQDVALRCDPISGHVSLFWYQQALGQGPEFLTYFQNEAQLDKSGLPSDRFFAERPEGSVSTLKIQRTQQEDSAVYLCASRTRTSGGATDTQYFGPGTRLTVL.

The gene calls are TRBV6-2 or TRBV6-3 and TRBJ1-1; D perhaps matches TRBD1 (6 bases). The V end was cut by 6 bases, the J end by 10 bases, with 18 bases between. CDR3 size: 13 residues. Germline V CDR1 and CDR2: MNHEY, SVGEGT. The CDR3: CASRSRGTLRAFF. In DNA, the CDR3 is TGTGCCAGCAGATCAAGGGGGACTTTACGAGCTTTCTTT.

V usage is TRBV19 and J usage is TRBJ2-7, with D uncertain. Looked up from germline, CDR1 is LNHDA and CDR2 is SQIVND (reference sequence). V was clipped by 4 bases and J by 3 bases, with 10 bases between them. The CDR3 runs to 13 residues. The CDR3 DNA is TGTGCCAGTAGTAGGGATCAAAACTACGAGCAGTACTTC. Amino acids: CASSRDQNYEQYF.

The rearrangement joins TRBV13 to TRBJ1-6; TRBD1 aligns across 8 bases. The V gene end was trimmed by 5 bases and the J gene end by 7 bases; junction bases not matched to a gene: 10. There are 16 residues in the CDR3. Germline CDR1 is PRHDT and CDR2 is FYEKMQ (reference sequence). CDR3 region: CASSIIQGAQNSPLHF. CDR3 in DNA: TGTGCCAGCAGCATCATTCAGGGGGCGCAAAATTCACCCCTCCACTTT.

The chain is built from TRBV29-1 and TRBJ2-3, with no clear D. This CDR3 comprises 13 residues. Trimming stripped 6 bases from V and 2 bases from J, with 12 bases between. Germline-derived CDR1 and CDR2 are SQVTM and ANQGSEA. Here the CDR3 DNA reads TGCAGCGTCCGGGCGACATCCACAGATACGCAGTATTTT. This translates into CSVRATSTDTQYF.

The DNA of the CDR3 is TGTGCCAGCTCACCAAAACAACAGGCCTATGGCTACACCTTC. Protein: CASSPKQQAYGYTF. This chain uses TRBV18 with TRBJ1-2; possible D gene TRBD1, 5 bases. Germline V gene sequence: CDR1 KGHSH, CDR2 LQKENI. The CDR3 is 14 amino acids. Trimming cost V 2 bases and J 4 bases, with 11 bases left between them. The whole variable domain, remainder taken from reference TRBV18 and TRBJ1-2, is NAGVMQNPRHLVRRRGQEARLRCSPMKGHSHVYWYRQLPEEGLKFMVYLQKENIIDESGMPKERFSAEFPKEGPSILRIQQVVRGDSAAYFCASSPKQQAYGYTFGSGTRLTVV.

The chain uses TRBV20-1 and TRBJ2-1; 10 nucleotides agree with TRBD2. Trimming at V came to 5 bases and at J to 7 bases, leaving 11 bases not matched to a gene. Looked up from germline, CDR1 is DFQATT and CDR2 is SNEGSKA (reference sequence). CDR3 length: 15 amino acids. The CDR3 loop is CSAPPSGGRRNEQFF. The CDR3 bases are TGCAGTGCTCCCCCTAGCGGGGGACGACGTAATGAGCAGTTCTTC.